Presented here are 20 T cell receptor beta chains from one specimen sequenced in a study of blood T cell repertoires in COVID-19. TCRdb's table, derived via immunoSEQ multiplex PCR, lists solely in-frame clones and lacks some. This table has about 100,000 clones, more than 75% appearing once. Sample: peripheral blood. The receptors were sampled from a man aged 50 to 59 with acute or convalescent COVID-19.

The chain recombines TRBV10-3 with TRBJ1-6; D may be TRBD1 (6 bases). CDR3 length: 13 residues. V was cut by 4 bases and J by 7 bases, with 8 bases left in between. Germline V gene data show CDR1 as ENHRY and CDR2 as SYGVKD. Here the CDR3 DNA reads TGTGCCATCAGTGGGGACACAAATTCACCCCTCCACTTT. It yields the protein CAISGDTNSPLHF.

V gene TRBV5-1 combines with J gene TRBJ2-2, with 7 bases lining up with TRBD2. The CDR3 covers 17 residues. Trimming at V came to 3 bases and at J to 1 base, leaving 9 bases not matched to a gene. Germline V gives CDR1 SGHRS, CDR2 YFSETQ. The CDR3 sequence is CASSSLSGGRNTGELFF. The CDR3 DNA is TGCGCCAGCAGCTCCCTCTCCGGGGGGAGGAACACCGGGGAGCTGTTTTTT.

V and J are TRBV5-4 and TRBJ2-5; possible D gene TRBD1, 5 bases. The CDR3 length is 15 residues. The germline CDR1 and CDR2 sequences are SGHNT and YYREEE (reference sequence). Between the trimmed V and J ends, which lost 1 base and 0 bases, there was a span of 10 bases. The CDR3 DNA follows: TGTGCCAGCAGCTTGCCCAGGGCAAACCAAGAGACCCAGTACTTC. Protein sequence: CASSLPRANQETQYF. The whole variable domain, remainder taken from reference TRBV5-4 and TRBJ2-5, is ETGVTQSPTHLIKTRGQQVTLRCSSQSGHNTVSWYQQALGQGPQFIFQYYREEENGRGNFPPRFSGLQFPNYSSELNVNALELDDSALYLCASSLPRANQETQYFGPGTRLLVL.

The rearrangement links TRBV6-1 to TRBJ2-3; TRBD1 matches 9 bases. There are 15 residues in the CDR3. Germline V CDR1 and CDR2: MNHNS, SASEGT. V shed 3 bases, J shed 1 base, and the junction held 2 bases outside the gene matches. The CDR3 nucleotides are TGTGCCAGCAGTGATCGGGACAGGGGCACAGATACGCAGTATTTT. This sequence encodes CASSDRDRGTDTQYF.

CDR3 nucleotide sequence: TGCGCCAGCAGCTTGGAGCAGGGTGGGTACGAGCAGTACTTC. Translating gives CASSLEQGGYEQYF. The V call is TRBV5-1, the J call TRBJ2-7; D perhaps matches TRBD1 (5 bases). This CDR3 contains 14 residues. In germline, CDR1 is SGHRS, CDR2 YFSETQ. Between the trimmed V and J ends, which lost 0 bases and 4 bases, there was a span of 11 bases.

The chain joins TRBV14 to TRBJ2-1; no reliable D call. V gave up 2 bases and J gave up 4 bases, with 12 bases separating them. Germline V gene sequence: CDR1 SGHDN, CDR2 FVKESK. This CDR3 has 15 amino acids. CDR3 nucleotides: TGTGCCAGCAGCCAAACCTTGAGGATATACAATGAGCAGTTCTTC. Its translation: CASSQTLRIYNEQFF.

The chain uses TRBV28 and TRBJ1-5; D is perhaps TRBD1 (6 bases). Trimming pared 7 bases from V and 11 bases from J, leaving 12 bases between. The CDR3 length is 11 residues. From germline, CDR1 is MDHEN and CDR2 SYDVKM. CDR3: CASTGEGAQHF. The CDR3 bases are TGTGCCAGCACCGGGGAGGGGGCCCAGCATTTT.

The rearrangement joins TRBV6-4 to TRBJ2-3, with D possibly TRBD1 on 6 matching bases. The germline gives CDR1 MRHNA, CDR2 SNTAGT. This CDR3 comprises 15 residues. Between the trimmed V and J ends, which lost 2 bases and 8 bases, there was a span of 17 bases. CDR3 sequence reads: CASSDLPGDIATQYF. DNA of the CDR3: TGTGCCAGCAGTGACCTTCCAGGGGATATAGCTACGCAGTATTTT.

This sequence joins TRBV9 and TRBJ2-1; 10 positions match TRBD2. Germline V CDR1 and CDR2: SGDLS, YYNGEE. V gave up 4 bases and J gave up 9 bases; unmatched junction bases: 4. The CDR3 loop spans 13 amino acids. In DNA form, the CDR3 reads TGTGCCAGCAGCTCTAGCGGGAGAGGTGAGCAGTTCTTC. Encoded protein: CASSSSGRGEQFF.

V usage is TRBV4-1 and J usage is TRBJ1-2; 7 bases match TRBD1. Germline-derived CDR1 and CDR2 are MGHRA and YSYEKL. CDR3 length: 15 residues. After removal of 2 bases from V and 1 base from J, the junction contained 4 bases not matched to a gene. Here the CDR3 reads CASSQPGQRNYGYTF. CDR3 nucleotides: TGCGCCAGCAGCCAACCGGGACAGCGTAACTATGGCTACACCTTC.

The chain has TRBV3-1 (or the pseudogene TRBV3-2) and TRBJ2-7, with a tentative D call TRBD2 (6 bases). CDR3 length: 12 residues. The germline V gene encodes CDR1 LGHDT and CDR2 YNNKEL (reference sequence). Trimming removed 1 base from V and 9 bases from J, with 10 bases in between. The CDR3 nucleotides are TGTGCCAGCAGCCAAGGATTCGGGGGGCAGTACTTC. Residues: CASSQGFGGQYF.

The genes are TRBV3-1 (or the pseudogene TRBV3-2) and TRBJ2-7, with 7 nucleotides matching TRBD1. The CDR3 spans 14 residues. Germline CDR1 reads LGHDT; CDR2 reads YNNKEL (reference sequence). The V segment lost 3 bases and the J segment 5 bases; nucleotides outside the gene matches: 7. The CDR3 is CASSHSDRTDEQYF. The CDR3 DNA sequence: TGTGCCAGCAGCCACTCGGACAGGACCGACGAGCAGTACTTC.

This clone was found a few times. This chain uses TRBV21-1 with TRBJ2-1; the listed D gene, TRBD2, was not tested against the DNA. TRBV21-1 is a pseudogene locus. The CDR3 runs to 15 residues. CDR3 nucleotide sequence: TGTGCCAGCAGCAAAGGACTAGCGGGCTACAATGAGCAGTTCTTC. It translates to CASSKGLAGYNEQFF.

V is TRBV5-1 and J is TRBJ2-7; D not resolved. CDR1 is SGHRS, CDR2 YFSETQ, per germline. The CDR3 consists of 15 residues. Between the trimmed V and J ends, which lost 2 bases and 0 bases, there was a span of 12 bases. CDR3 sequence: CASSFGRPSSYEQYF. DNA for the CDR3: TGCGCCAGCAGCTTTGGGCGACCGAGCTCCTACGAGCAGTACTTC. The whole variable domain, filled in from reference TRBV5-1 and TRBJ2-7, reads KAGVTQTPRYLIKTRGQQVTLSCSPISGHRSVSWYQQTPGQGLQFLFEYFSETQRNKGNFPGRFSGRQFSNSRSEMNVSTLELGDSALYLCASSFGRPSSYEQYFGPGTRLTVT.

The chain is built from TRBV5-1 and TRBJ2-1; a weak D match, TRBD1 (5 bases). V was clipped by 0 bases and J by 3 bases, with 13 bases between them. Germline values: CDR1 SGHRS, CDR2 YFSETQ. This CDR3 region has 16 residues. The CDR3 protein is CASSLVGATGYNEQFF. CDR3 bases: TGCGCCAGCAGCTTGGTAGGGGCCACAGGCTACAATGAGCAGTTCTTC. Using reference TRBV5-1 and TRBJ2-1 for the parts outside the CDR3, the full variable domain is KAGVTQTPRYLIKTRGQQVTLSCSPISGHRSVSWYQQTPGQGLQFLFEYFSETQRNKGNFPGRFSGRQFSNSRSEMNVSTLELGDSALYLCASSLVGATGYNEQFFGPGTRLTVL.

V and J are TRBV7-6 and TRBJ2-1; D remains ambiguous. The V end lost 5 bases, the J end lost 10 bases, and 15 bases lay between the germline ends. Germline CDR1 reads SGHVS; CDR2 reads FNYEAQ. The CDR3 loop spans 13 amino acids. The CDR3 nucleotides read TGTGCCAGCAGCCCAGCGTTGGTTGGCGAGCAGTTCTTC. Protein sequence: CASSPALVGEQFF.

This clone has just one count. This chain connects TRBV6-5 to TRBJ1-5, with 9 bases aligning to TRBD1. The CDR3 has 14 amino acids. V lost 8 bases to trimming and J lost 6 bases; unmatched junction nucleotides: 8. Germline V CDR1 and CDR2: MNHEY, SVGAGI. As DNA, the CDR3 is TGTGCCAGCTCGGGACAGGGAGGTATTCAGCCCCAGCATTTT. It translates to CASSGQGGIQPQHF.

The chain links TRBV7-9 to TRBJ2-1, with TRBD2 matching 7 bases. Germline V gene sequence: CDR1 SEHNR, CDR2 FQNEAQ (reference sequence). Trimming cost V 2 bases and J 4 bases; bases outside gene matches: 5. The CDR3 sequence is 15 residues long. As DNA, the CDR3 is TGTGCCAGCAGCTTAAGCGGGGTCGCGTACAATGAGCAGTTCTTC. This gives the protein CASSLSGVAYNEQFF.

The genes are TRBV5-1 and TRBJ2-1; D is perhaps TRBD2 (6 bases). Between the trimmed V and J ends, which lost 0 bases and 4 bases, there was a span of 8 bases. This CDR3 has 14 residues. CDR1 SGHRS and CDR2 YFSETQ come from the germline V gene. CDR3 coding DNA: TGCGCCAGCAGCTTGGCGGGGGTTTACAATGAGCAGTTCTTC. Residues: CASSLAGVYNEQFF.

CDR3 residues: CASRGHDEKLFF. CDR3 DNA: TGCGCCAGTAGGGGGCACGACGAAAAACTGTTTTTT. This chain links TRBV4-1 with TRBJ1-4; 7 positions agree with TRBD1. This CDR3 region has 12 residues. With V trimmed by 9 bases and J by 8 bases, 6 bases remained unmatched. Germline V gene data show CDR1 as MGHRA and CDR2 as YSYEKL.